This T cell receptor (beta chain) was found in a study of CD8+ T cells in alopecia areata (dated 2018 in TCRdb). At the level of the whole study: The treated patients took part in an open-label pilot trial in which moderate-to-severe alopecia areata was treated with oral tofacitinib at 5 to 10 mg twice daily. RNA came from the PAXgene miRNA kit for fixed scalp, the miRNeasy kit for PBMCs, and the RNeasy kit for mouse skin. Biopsies were taken from tofacitinib-treated patients at baseline and again at 4 and 24 weeks into treatment, and several of those patients also had a later scalp biopsy. In both human patients and the C3H/HeJ mouse model, the study applied high-throughput TCRbeta sequencing to look at T cell clonal expansion in alopecia areata. On the human side, TCRbeta sequencing was run on scalp tissue and on sorted CD4+ and CD8+ peripheral blood T cells from healthy controls and from alopecia areata patients with either patchy or totalis/universalis disease. Tofacitinib was given for 6 to 18 months, followed by 6 months of follow-up off drug to assess delayed response and recurrence. In treated patients, disease severity was measured using the SALT score, which gives the percentage of scalp surface area affected. Scalp clonality was compared among normal scalp (n=4), patchy alopecia areata scalp (n=8), and alopecia totalis/universalis scalp (n=8). immunoSEQ multiplex PCR using 35 Vbeta forward primers and 13 Jbeta reverse primers was used to amplify TCRbeta CDR3 regions. On the study overall, not on this receptor specifically: Many expanded lesional clones persisted in scalp and blood during tofacitinib treatment, which may partly explain relapse after stopping treatment. Tofacitinib significantly decreased scalp clonality and the number of expanded CD8+ clones among the top 100 scalp clones. Unlike mouse skin, which is dominated by gammadelta T cells, normal human skin has resident alphabeta T cells that are also sequenced, and this complicates analysis of the scalp TCR repertoire. The treated cohort was small, with a single nonresponder, so links between baseline CD8+ expansion and response need larger studies. Compared with mice, TCR sequences shared between patients were less clear, possibly partly because of HLA diversity across the patient population. Compared with normal scalp, lesional scalp, particularly in alopecia totalis/universalis, had higher clonality and more expanded CD8+ clones, which suggests antigenic drive.

The CDR3 contains 14 residues, cysteine and phenylalanine counted. CDR3 DNA is the only sequence kept; it has 42 bases, read in frame from the first base. CDR1 and CDR2 are drawn from the germline V gene: SQVTM, ANQGSEA. At the junction V is shortened by 5 bases and J by 0 bases, with 12 bases in between. The library was obtained by the immunoSEQ multiplex PCR assay. RNA was extracted from all samples and reverse transcribed into cDNA, which served as template for TCR sequencing. First-strand cDNA was synthesized with SuperScript III using a 2:1 mix of oligo-dT and random hexamers. A synthetic immune receptor repertoire was used to gauge amplification bias, and whatever bias remained was removed computationally. As for how the authors treated the data: After raw reads were preprocessed to remove errors, the CDR3 was defined following IMGT conventions as running from the conserved cysteine to phenylalanine. Clonality was calculated as 1 minus Shannon entropy normalized by log2 of the number of productive unique TCRs. CD4 or CD8 identity of scalp clones was inferred by cross-referencing scalp TCRbeta sequences with sorted blood CD4 and CD8 repertoires. What TCRdb holds here is the immuneACCESS table cut down to in-frame rearrangements. Part of the clones is not present; checked against another copy, under half of the missing clones reflect an unresolved V gene, and the others are unexplained. V and J calls and clone size are given by that table; D and trimming were obtained from the DNA. Recorded for this sample are 150,000 to 200,000 clones; under 80% of them occurred a single time. The ten top clones hold under 1.5% of the sample.

Read against the paper, the sample's treatment or condition label means: oral pan-JAK inhibitor, 5-10 mg twice daily. Lesional scalp punch biopsies and peripheral blood were obtained from alopecia areata patients. After PBMCs were isolated by density centrifugation and stained for CD3, CD4 and CD8, a FACSAria was used to sort CD4+ and CD8+ T cells. On this clone: Its target antigen remains unknown. No much larger clone is present one base from it, and per-base qualities are unavailable.

This TCR came from a human donor with alopecia areata. The chain was built from TRBV29-1 and TRBJ2-3, and the D gene may be TRBD1, 6 bases matching. This specimen was CD4+ T cells sorted from blood, taken between weeks 47 and 50, from a patient treated with tofacitinib. The CDR3 amino acid sequence is: CSVQTGASTDTQYF. The nucleotides read TGCAGCGTTCAGACAGGAGCTAGCACAGATACGCAGTATTTT.